This T cell receptor beta chain was recovered during a study of blood T cell repertoires in COVID-19. For the study at large: Whether acute or convalescent, the COVID-19 samples came from the United States, Italy and Spain. PBMCs, B-cell-depleted T cells, or T cells were the source of the cDNA or gDNA that made up the material.

Authors' methods: The assay estimated nucleated cells by amplifying reference gene primers. Generated by immunoSEQ multiplex PCR, the TCRdb table keeps only in-frame clones and is missing some. For V, J and clone size, that table is used; D and trimming come from the DNA. The repertoire holds roughly 110,000 clones, with about 89% as singletons. The CDR3 totals 13 residues. Germline V gives CDR1 MDHEN, CDR2 SYDVKM. Trimming stripped 6 bases from V and 4 bases from J, with 9 bases between. The rearrangement links TRBV28 to TRBJ1-4; no firm D call. The TCR originated in a human donor with acute or convalescent COVID-19. The donor label of this sample is uncertain. Sequencing was performed on peripheral blood. The CDR3 region is CASRRNNNEKLFF. CDR3 nucleotide sequence: TGTGCCAGCAGGAGAAATAATAATGAAAAACTGTTTTTT.